This T cell receptor beta chain was obtained from a study of blood T cell repertoires in COVID-19. On the study more broadly: Italy, Spain and the United States were the sources of the convalescent and acute COVID-19 samples. PBMCs, B-cell-depleted T cells, or T cells provided the cDNA or gDNA that made up the material.

Authors' methods: Amplification from reference gene primers served as the basis for estimated nucleated cell counts. Assay: immunoSEQ multiplex PCR; the TCRdb copy retains only in-frame clones and omits some. V and J calls and clone size are as listed in that table; D and trimming were resolved from the DNA. The repertoire holds about 250,000 clones, with around 90% as singletons. Germline V CDR1 and CDR2: LGHDT, YNNKEL (reference sequence). There are 18 residues in the CDR3. The ends lost 5 bases at V and 4 bases at J; junction bases unmatched: 14. The sequenced material came from peripheral blood. The genes are TRBV3-1 (or the pseudogene TRBV3-2) and TRBJ1-2; 12 positions match TRBD1. This TCR came from a woman aged 40-49 years who had recovered from COVID-19. CDR3 DNA sequence: TGTGCCAGCAGCGCGGGGGCCGGGACAGGGGGCGAAGGCTATGGCTACACCTTC. This encodes CASSAGAGTGGEGYGYTF.